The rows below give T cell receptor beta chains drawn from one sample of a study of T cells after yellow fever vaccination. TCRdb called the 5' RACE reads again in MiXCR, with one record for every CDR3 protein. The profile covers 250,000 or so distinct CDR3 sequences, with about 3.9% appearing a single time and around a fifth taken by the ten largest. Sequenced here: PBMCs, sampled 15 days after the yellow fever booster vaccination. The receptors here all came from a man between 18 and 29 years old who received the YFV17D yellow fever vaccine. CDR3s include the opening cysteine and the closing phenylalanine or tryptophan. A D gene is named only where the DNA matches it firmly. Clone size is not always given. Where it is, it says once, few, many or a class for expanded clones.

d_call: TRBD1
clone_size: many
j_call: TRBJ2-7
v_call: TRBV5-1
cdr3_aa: CASSPRTGGFSYEQYF
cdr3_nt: TGCGCCAGCAGCCCGAGGACAGGGGGTTTCTCCTACGAGCAGTACTTC

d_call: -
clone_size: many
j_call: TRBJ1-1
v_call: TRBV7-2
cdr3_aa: CASSLAIANTEAFF
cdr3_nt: TGTGCCAGCAGCTTAGCGATCGCGAACACTGAAGCTTTCTTT

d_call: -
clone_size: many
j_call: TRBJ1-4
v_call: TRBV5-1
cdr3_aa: CASSKDPQGGNEKLFF
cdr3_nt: TGCGCCAGCAGCAAAGACCCACAGGGCGGGAATGAAAAACTGTTTTTT

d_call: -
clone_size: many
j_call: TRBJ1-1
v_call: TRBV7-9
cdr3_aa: CASSLLAPQGNTEAFF
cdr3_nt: TGTGCCAGCAGCCTTCTAGCCCCCCAAGGGAACACTGAAGCTTTCTTT

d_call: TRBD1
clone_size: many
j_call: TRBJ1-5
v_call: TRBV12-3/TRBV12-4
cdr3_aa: CASRQGTANNQPQHF
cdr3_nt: TGTGCCAGCAGGCAGGGGACAGCCAACAATCAGCCCCAGCATTTT

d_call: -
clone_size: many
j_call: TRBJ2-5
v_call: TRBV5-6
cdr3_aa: CASSFLVSLRETQYF
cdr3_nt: TGTGCCAGCAGCTTTTTAGTCAGCCTGCGAGAGACCCAGTACTTC

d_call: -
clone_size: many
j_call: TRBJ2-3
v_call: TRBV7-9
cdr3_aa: CASSPLQGREADTQYF
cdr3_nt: TGTGCCAGCAGCCCTCTGCAGGGCCGTGAGGCAGATACGCAGTATTTT

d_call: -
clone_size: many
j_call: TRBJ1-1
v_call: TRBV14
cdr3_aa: CASSQGGALNTEAFF
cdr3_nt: TGTGCCAGCAGCCAAGGGGGCGCCTTAAACACTGAAGCTTTCTTT

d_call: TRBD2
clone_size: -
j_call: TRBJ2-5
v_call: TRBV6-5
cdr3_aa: CASRRTSGEYQETQYF
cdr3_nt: TGTGCCAGCAGACGAACTAGCGGGGAGTACCAAGAGACCCAGTACTTC

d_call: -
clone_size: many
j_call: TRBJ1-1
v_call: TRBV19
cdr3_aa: CASSIGERGVAFF
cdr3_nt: TGTGCCAGTAGTATCGGAGAGAGAGGAGTGGCTTTCTTT

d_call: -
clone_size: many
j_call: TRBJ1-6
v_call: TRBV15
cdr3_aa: CATSRDLSAGSLRSPLHF
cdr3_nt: TGTGCCACCAGCAGAGATCTCTCTGCGGGCAGTCTGCGATCACCCCTCCACTTT

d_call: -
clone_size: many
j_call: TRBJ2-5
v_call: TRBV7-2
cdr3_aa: CASSALLGGSSQETQYF
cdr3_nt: TGTGCCAGCAGCGCCTTACTGGGTGGCTCCTCCCAAGAGACCCAGTACTTC

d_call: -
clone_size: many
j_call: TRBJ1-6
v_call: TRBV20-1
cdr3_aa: CSANDLLQGDNSPLHF
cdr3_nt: TGCAGTGCCAACGACCTATTACAGGGTGATAATTCACCCCTCCACTTT

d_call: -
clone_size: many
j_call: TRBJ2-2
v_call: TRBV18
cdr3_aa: CASSPPTSPGELFF
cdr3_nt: TGTGCCAGCTCACCACCGACCTCCCCCGGGGAGCTGTTTTTT

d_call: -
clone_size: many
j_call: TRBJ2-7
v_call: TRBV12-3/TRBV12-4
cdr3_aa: CASSFRGRPYEQYF
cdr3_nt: TGTGCCAGCAGTTTCCGGGGGCGCCCCTACGAGCAGTACTTC

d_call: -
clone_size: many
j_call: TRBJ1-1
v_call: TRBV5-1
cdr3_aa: CASSLGLTVWTTEAFF
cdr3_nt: TGCGCCAGCAGCTTGGGTCTGACAGTTTGGACCACTGAAGCTTTCTTT

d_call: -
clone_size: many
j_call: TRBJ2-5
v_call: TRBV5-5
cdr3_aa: CASSLQGPGETQYF
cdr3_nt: TGTGCCAGCAGCCTCCAGGGGCCAGGAGAGACCCAGTACTTC

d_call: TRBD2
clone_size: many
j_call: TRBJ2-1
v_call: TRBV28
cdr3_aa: CASRGGGAYNEQFF
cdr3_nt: TGTGCCAGCAGGGGCGGGGGGGCCTACAATGAGCAGTTCTTC

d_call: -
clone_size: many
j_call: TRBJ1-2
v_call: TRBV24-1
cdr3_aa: CATSDFYSNYGYTF
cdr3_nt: TGTGCCACCAGTGATTTTTATTCTAACTATGGCTACACCTTC

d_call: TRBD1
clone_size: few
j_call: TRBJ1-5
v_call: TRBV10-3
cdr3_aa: CAISERQGSNQPQHF
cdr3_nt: TGTGCCATCAGTGAGCGACAGGGGAGCAATCAGCCCCAGCATTTT